The 6 T cell receptor beta chains listed next were all sequenced from one sample in a study of blood T cell repertoires in COVID-19. Only in-frame clones appear in the TCRdb table, and some are missing; sequencing was by immunoSEQ multiplex PCR. The repertoire includes around 140,000 clones, about 87% of them detected once, and 2.5% to 3% sits in the top ten. Input material: peripheral blood. These receptor sequences come from a human donor with COVID-19, enrolled during active disease. The donor label of this sample is uncertain.

The chain employs TRBV12-5 and TRBJ1-4; D not resolved. The ends were cut back, 5 bases at V and 4 bases at J, with 11 bases in the middle. Germline values: CDR1 LGHNT, CDR2 FRNRAP. The CDR3 has 14 amino acids. The CDR3 sequence is CASGAGGINEKLFF. CDR3 DNA sequence: TGTGCTAGTGGTGCCGGAGGGATTAATGAAAAACTGTTTTTT.

The CDR3 DNA sequence: TGTGCCATCAGTGGCGGGGGGCCGGGTGAAAAACTGTTTTTT. It yields the protein CAISGGGPGEKLFF. This chain joins TRBV10-3 and TRBJ1-4, with a tentative D call TRBD1 (6 bases). Germline-derived CDR1 and CDR2 are ENHRY and SYGVKD. Trimming left V 4 bases short and J 7 bases short, with 13 bases between. The CDR3 runs to 14 residues.

The chain recombines TRBV19 with TRBJ1-2; TRBD1 matches 7 bases. CDR1 LNHDA and CDR2 SQIVND come from the germline V gene (reference sequence). V lost 9 bases, J lost 9 bases, and 19 bases stayed unmatched. The CDR3 is 15 residues long. CDR3 residues: CASTSRGQDVRSYTF. The CDR3 DNA sequence: TGTGCCAGCACTTCAAGAGGACAGGACGTTCGAAGCTACACCTTC.

The V and J genes are TRBV19 and TRBJ2-7, with a weak D call TRBD1 (7 bases). The CDR3 loop spans 15 amino acids. V shed 5 bases and J shed 2 bases, with 16 bases lying between them. Germline-derived CDR1 and CDR2 are LNHDA and SQIVND (reference sequence). Here the CDR3 DNA reads TGTGCCAGTAGTTTCAGGGGGGACAGTCCCTACGAGCAGTACTTC. Translating it yields CASSFRGDSPYEQYF. The full variable domain, its missing parts supplied by reference TRBV19 and TRBJ2-7, is DGGITQSPKYLFRKEGQNVTLSCEQNLNHDAMYWYRQDPGQGLRLIYYSQIVNDFQKGDIAEGYSVSREKKESFPLTVTSAQKNPTAFYLCASSFRGDSPYEQYFGPGTRLTVT.

This sequence joins TRBV12-5 and TRBJ1-3, with D possibly TRBD1 on 5 matching bases. The V end was cut by 6 bases, the J end by 1 base, with 7 bases between. Germline CDR1 reads LGHNT; CDR2 reads FRNRAP. This CDR3 spans 13 amino acids. The CDR3 region has the DNA TGTGCTAGTGGGACAGATTCTGGAAACACCATATATTTT. This translates into CASGTDSGNTIYF.

This chain links TRBV5-1 with TRBJ2-7, with D possibly TRBD2 on 6 matching bases. The CDR3 sequence is 14 residues long. V was trimmed by 0 bases and J by 5 bases, leaving 12 bases between them. Per germline, CDR1 SGHRS and CDR2 YFSETQ. CDR3 region: CASSLVGGGHEQYF. The CDR3 nucleotides are TGCGCCAGCAGCTTGGTGGGAGGCGGGCACGAGCAGTACTTC. The variable domain in full, completed from reference TRBV5-1 and TRBJ2-7, reads KAGVTQTPRYLIKTRGQQVTLSCSPISGHRSVSWYQQTPGQGLQFLFEYFSETQRNKGNFPGRFSGRQFSNSRSEMNVSTLELGDSALYLCASSLVGGGHEQYFGPGTRLTVT.